The sequence of this TCR beta chain was determined in a study of early T cells in non-severe SARS-CoV-2 infection (dated by TCRdb to 2020 to 2022). In the study overall: TCR sequencing used bulk RNA from unsorted whole blood, so alpha and beta chains could not be paired.

This clonotype was seen at least ten times. This clone's antigen is unknown. Base quality data are lacking; no much larger clone is found one base away. Overall study outcomes, separate from this receptor: VDJdb matching was skewed toward anti-spike CD8 responses and likely underestimated virus-specific expansions, missing private and CD4 specificities.

Set within a cohort of healthcare workers in London, UK, this nested case-control study involved weekly PCR testing of nasopharyngeal swabs along with blood sampling. Healthcare workers were recruited between 23 and 31 March 2020, during the week of the UK lockdown, and were followed weekly for up to about 16 weeks. Receptor libraries were prepared by 5' RACE. Sequencer: NextSeq 500. Unique molecular identifiers were attached to individual cDNA molecules in the TCR library protocol so that sequencing error and PCR bias could be corrected. Sequencing covered both TCR alpha and beta chains, and within each sample the abundances of alpha and beta sequences were tightly co-correlated. As for the original processing: Decombinator V4 was used to annotate the V gene, J gene and CDR3 of the TCR sequences. TCRs were defined as expanded if a significant change between any two time points was detected under a Poisson model with p below 0.0001. TCR abundances were normalised to the total number of TCRs sequenced per sample and were expressed as counts per million. VDJdb, accessed 1 November 2021, was searched for CMV, EBV and SARS-CoV-2 annotated TCRs, with TCRs annotated for multiple antigens excluded. TCRdb applied fastp at Q25 and MiXCR to the public reads, then kept only in-frame beta chains. Each entry merges the rows of one CDR3 protein and shows their most common DNA and genes. The V and J calls and clone size are TCRdb's, not the authors'. For this sample there are around 25,000 distinct CDR3 sequences; about 4% appear just once. The top ten clones comprise 10% of the sample.

Sequenced input: whole blood. The receptor comes from an adult who was a healthcare worker with PCR-confirmed SARS-CoV-2 infection or an uninfected control (not recorded which).

The encoded CDR3 is CASSLVGSSGWETQYF. The nucleotide sequence is TGTGCCAGCAGCTTAGTGGGGAGCTCGGGTTGGGAGACCCAGTACTTC. The V gene is TRBV7-2 and the J gene is TRBJ2-5; TRBD2 might be the D gene, on 5 matching bases. Its CDR3 holds 16 amino acids, cysteine through phenylalanine. Solely the CDR3 DNA is kept, with 48 bases framed from the first base. Looking up the germline V gene yields CDR1 SGHTA and CDR2 FQGNSA. Trimming removed 1 base from V and 5 bases from J, leaving 17 bases between the germline ends.